The present T cell receptor (beta chain) was sequenced within a study of T cell responses to AZD1222 COVID-19 vaccine. Study results and limitations: Donors in the cohort were predominantly white British and more often female, and clonal diversity was possibly underestimated. Spike was spanned by vaccine-associated CD4 TCRs, which were dominant at 160-218 and 743-854. Nearly half of unique spike-specific TCRs reportedly avoided B.1.351 and B.1.1.7 mutated regions.

TCRdb's table, derived via immunoSEQ multiplex PCR, lists solely in-frame clones and lacks some. The data show 150,000 or so clones, approximately 90% seen once. Comments on this clone: Its antigen is not known.

This CDR3 is built from 14 residues. V was pared by 4 bases and J by 4 bases, with 10 bases between. Germline-derived CDR1 and CDR2 are LGHNA and YSLEER. The chain joins TRBV4-3 to TRBJ2-2; no firm D call. The TCR comes from an adult in good health. This specimen was peripheral blood, taken on day 0 of AZD1222 vaccination. The CDR3 sequence is CASSPYPVTGELFF. The CDR3 bases are TGCGCCAGCAGCCCATATCCTGTCACCGGGGAGCTGTTTTTT.